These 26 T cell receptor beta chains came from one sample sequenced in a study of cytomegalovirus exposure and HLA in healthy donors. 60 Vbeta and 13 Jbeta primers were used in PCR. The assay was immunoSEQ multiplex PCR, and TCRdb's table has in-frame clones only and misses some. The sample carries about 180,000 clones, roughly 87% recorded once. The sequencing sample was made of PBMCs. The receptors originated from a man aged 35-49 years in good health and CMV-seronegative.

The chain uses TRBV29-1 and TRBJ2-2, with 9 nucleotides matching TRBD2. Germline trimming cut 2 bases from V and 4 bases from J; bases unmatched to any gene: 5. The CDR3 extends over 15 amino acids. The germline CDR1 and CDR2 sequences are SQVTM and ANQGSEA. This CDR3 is CSVEFAGGPTGELFF. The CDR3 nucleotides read TGCAGCGTTGAATTCGCGGGGGGGCCCACCGGGGAGCTGTTTTTT.

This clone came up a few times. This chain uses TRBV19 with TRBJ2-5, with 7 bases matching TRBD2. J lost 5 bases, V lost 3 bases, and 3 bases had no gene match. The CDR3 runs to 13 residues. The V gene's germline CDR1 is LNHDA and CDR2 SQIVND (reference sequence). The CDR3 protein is CASSILRGETQYF. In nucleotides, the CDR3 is TGTGCCAGTAGTATTCTGCGGGGGGAGACCCAGTACTTC.

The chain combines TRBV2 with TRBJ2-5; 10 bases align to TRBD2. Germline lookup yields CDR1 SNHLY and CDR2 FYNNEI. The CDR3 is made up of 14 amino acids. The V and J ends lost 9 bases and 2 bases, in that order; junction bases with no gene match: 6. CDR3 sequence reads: CARGGTSVQETQYF. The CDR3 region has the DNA TGTGCCAGGGGCGGGACTAGCGTTCAAGAGACCCAGTACTTC.

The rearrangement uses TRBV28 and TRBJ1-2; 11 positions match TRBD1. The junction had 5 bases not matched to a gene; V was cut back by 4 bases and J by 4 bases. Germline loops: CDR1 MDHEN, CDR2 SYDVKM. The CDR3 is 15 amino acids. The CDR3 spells CASSSPGTGGYGYTF. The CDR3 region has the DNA TGTGCCAGCAGTTCCCCCGGGACAGGGGGCTATGGCTACACCTTC.

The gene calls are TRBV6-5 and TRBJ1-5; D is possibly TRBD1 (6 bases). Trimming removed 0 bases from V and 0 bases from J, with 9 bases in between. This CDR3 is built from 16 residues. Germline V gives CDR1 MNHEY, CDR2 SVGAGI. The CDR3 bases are TGTGCCAGCAGTTACTCGGGGGCCCTTAGCAATCAGCCCCAGCATTTT. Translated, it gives CASSYSGALSNQPQHF.

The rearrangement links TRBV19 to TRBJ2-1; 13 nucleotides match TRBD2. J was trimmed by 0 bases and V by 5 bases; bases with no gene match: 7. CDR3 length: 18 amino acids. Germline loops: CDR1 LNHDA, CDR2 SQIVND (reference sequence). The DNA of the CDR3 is TGTGCCAGTAGTCCCGGACTAGCGGGAGAAAGCTCCTACAATGAGCAGTTCTTC. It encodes CASSPGLAGESSYNEQFF.

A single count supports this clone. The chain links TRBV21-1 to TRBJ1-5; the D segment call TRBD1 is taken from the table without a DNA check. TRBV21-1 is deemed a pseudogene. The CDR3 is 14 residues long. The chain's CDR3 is CASSKGDRVQPQHF. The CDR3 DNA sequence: TGTGCCAGCAGCAAAGGGGACAGGGTTCAGCCCCAGCATTTT.

CDR3 in amino acids: CAWSYPGEQFF. Written as DNA, the CDR3 is TGTGCCTGGAGCTACCCGGGTGAGCAGTTCTTC. The chain couples TRBV30 to TRBJ2-1; D is undetermined. The germline V gene encodes CDR1 GTSNPN and CDR2 SVGIG (reference sequence). CDR3 size: 11 residues. V dropped 3 bases and J dropped 9 bases, with 9 bases sitting between them.

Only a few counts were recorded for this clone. CDR3 sequence: CASSYSKALRGGNTDTQYF. The CDR3 DNA reads TGTGCCAGCAGTTACTCGAAGGCTCTTCGGGGGGGTAACACAGATACGCAGTATTTT. The chain is built from TRBV6-7 and TRBJ2-3; 8 bases fit TRBD2. TRBV6-7 is placed among ORFs of uncertain function. The CDR3 runs 19 residues. Trimming took 0 bases from V and 2 from J; bases not matched to a gene: 13.

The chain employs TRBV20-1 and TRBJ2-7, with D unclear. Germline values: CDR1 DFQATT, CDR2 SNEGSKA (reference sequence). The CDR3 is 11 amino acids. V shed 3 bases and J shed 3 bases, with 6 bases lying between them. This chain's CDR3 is CSARSSYEQYF. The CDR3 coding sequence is TGCAGTGCTAGGTCCAGCTACGAGCAGTACTTC.

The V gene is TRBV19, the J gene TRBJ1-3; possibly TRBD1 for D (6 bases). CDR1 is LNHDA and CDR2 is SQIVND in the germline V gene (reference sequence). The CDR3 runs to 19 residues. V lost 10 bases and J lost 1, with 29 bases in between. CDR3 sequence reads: CATSQTLVRGRSSGNTIYF. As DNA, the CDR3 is TGTGCCACCTCACAAACTCTGGTCAGGGGAAGGTCGTCTGGAAACACCATATATTTT.

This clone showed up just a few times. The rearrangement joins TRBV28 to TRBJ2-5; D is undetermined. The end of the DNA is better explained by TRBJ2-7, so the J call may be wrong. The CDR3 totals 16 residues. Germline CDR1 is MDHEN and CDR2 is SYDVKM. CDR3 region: CASSLWSVLSSYEQYF. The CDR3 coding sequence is TGTGCCAGCAGTTTATGGTCCGTACTAAGCTCCTACGAGCAGTACTTC.

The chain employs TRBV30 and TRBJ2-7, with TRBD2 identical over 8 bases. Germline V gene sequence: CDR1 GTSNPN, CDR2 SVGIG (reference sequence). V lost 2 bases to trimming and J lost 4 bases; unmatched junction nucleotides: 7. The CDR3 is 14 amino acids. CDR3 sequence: CAWSRVSGVYEQYF. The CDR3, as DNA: TGTGCCTGGAGTCGGGTTAGCGGGGTTTACGAGCAGTACTTC.

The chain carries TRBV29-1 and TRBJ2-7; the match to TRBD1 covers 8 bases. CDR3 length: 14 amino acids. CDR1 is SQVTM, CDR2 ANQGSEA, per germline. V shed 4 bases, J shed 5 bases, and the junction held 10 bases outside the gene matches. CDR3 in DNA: TGCAGCGTTGTTCTGTCAGGGGGCCCCCACGAGCAGTACTTC. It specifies CSVVLSGGPHEQYF.

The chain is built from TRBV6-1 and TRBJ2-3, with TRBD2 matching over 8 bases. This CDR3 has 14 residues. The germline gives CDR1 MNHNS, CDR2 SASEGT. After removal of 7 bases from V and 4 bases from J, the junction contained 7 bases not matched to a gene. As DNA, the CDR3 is TGTGCCAGCATCCCGGGAGGGGGTTCAGATACGCAGTATTTT. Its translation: CASIPGGGSDTQYF.

CDR3 amino acids: CASSLVSSMANEKLFF. The CDR3 coding sequence is TGCGCCAGCAGCTTGGTATCGTCTATGGCTAATGAAAAACTGTTTTTT. The chain carries TRBV5-1 and TRBJ1-4; D not resolved. CDR3 size: 16 residues. Germline CDR1 SGHRS, CDR2 YFSETQ. V gave up 0 bases and J gave up 3 bases, with 12 bases separating them.

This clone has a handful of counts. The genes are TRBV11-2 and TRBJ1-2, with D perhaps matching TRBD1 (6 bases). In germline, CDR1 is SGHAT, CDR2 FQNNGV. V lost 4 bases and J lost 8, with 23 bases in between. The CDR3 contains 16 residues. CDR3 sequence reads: CASSSVGGNTRRGYTF. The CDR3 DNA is TGTGCCAGCAGCTCAGTAGGGGGAAACACCCGACGGGGCTACACCTTC.

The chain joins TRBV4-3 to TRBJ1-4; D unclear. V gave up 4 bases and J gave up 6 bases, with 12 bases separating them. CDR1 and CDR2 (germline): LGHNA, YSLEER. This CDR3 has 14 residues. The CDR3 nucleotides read TGCGCCAGCAGCCGCGGCAGAGGCGATGAAAAACTGTTTTTT. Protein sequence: CASSRGRGDEKLFF.

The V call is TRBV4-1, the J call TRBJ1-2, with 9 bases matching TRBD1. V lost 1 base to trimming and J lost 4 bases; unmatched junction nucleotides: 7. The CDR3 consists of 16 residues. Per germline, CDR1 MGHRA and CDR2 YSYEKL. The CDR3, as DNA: TGCGCCAGCAGCCAAGCCCCGGGACAGGGAATCTATGGCTACACCTTC. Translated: CASSQAPGQGIYGYTF.

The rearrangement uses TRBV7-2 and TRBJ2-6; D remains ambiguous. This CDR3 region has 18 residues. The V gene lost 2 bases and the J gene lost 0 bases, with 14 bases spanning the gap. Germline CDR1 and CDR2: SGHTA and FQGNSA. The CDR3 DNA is TGTGCCAGCAGCTTAATTGCAGGCCCCAACTCTGGGGCCAACGTCCTGACTTTC. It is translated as CASSLIAGPNSGANVLTF.

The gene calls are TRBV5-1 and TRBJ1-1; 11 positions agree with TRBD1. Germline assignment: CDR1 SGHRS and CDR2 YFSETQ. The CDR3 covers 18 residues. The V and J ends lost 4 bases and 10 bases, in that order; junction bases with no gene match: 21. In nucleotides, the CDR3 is TGCGCCAGCAGCCCGGACAGGGGGCAAACACTGATCTCGGTCGCAGCTTTCTTT. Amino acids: CASSPDRGQTLISVAAFF.

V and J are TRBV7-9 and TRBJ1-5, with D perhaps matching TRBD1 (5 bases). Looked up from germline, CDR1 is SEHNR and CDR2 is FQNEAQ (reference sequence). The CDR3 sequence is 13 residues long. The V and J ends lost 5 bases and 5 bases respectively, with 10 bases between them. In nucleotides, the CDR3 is TGTGCCAGCAGCGTACAGGAGTATCAGCCCCAGCATTTT. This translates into CASSVQEYQPQHF.

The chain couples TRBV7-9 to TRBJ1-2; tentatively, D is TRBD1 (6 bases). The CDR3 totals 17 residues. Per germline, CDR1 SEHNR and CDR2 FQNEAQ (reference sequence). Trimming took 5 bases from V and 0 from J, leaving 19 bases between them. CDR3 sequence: CASSNTQTGAPNYGYTF. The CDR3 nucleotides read TGTGCCAGCAGCAACACGCAGACAGGAGCTCCTAACTATGGCTACACCTTC.

Here the CDR3 DNA reads TGTGCCAGCTCACTCCACCCCCTTAGCTACAATGAGCAGTTCTTC. Translating it yields CASSLHPLSYNEQFF. The chain joins TRBV18 to TRBJ2-1; no clear D. The CDR3 totals 15 residues. The germline gives CDR1 KGHSH, CDR2 LQKENI. V lost 4 bases, J lost 3 bases, and 13 bases lay in between.

CDR3 sequence (DNA): TGTGCCAGTAGTATAGCCCCCTCCAGCGCCGGGCAGTACTTC. Translating gives CASSIAPSSAGQYF. The chain has TRBV19 and TRBJ2-7, with unresolved D. The CDR3 length is 14 residues. The germline V and J ends were trimmed by 1 base and 9 bases, with 16 bases remaining between them. Germline CDR1 and CDR2: LNHDA and SQIVND (reference sequence).

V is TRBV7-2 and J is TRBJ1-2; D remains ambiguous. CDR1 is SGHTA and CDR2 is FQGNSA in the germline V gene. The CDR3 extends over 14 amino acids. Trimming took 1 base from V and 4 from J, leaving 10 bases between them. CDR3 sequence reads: CASSLVQPTYGYTF. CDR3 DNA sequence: TGTGCCAGCAGCTTAGTACAGCCAACCTATGGCTACACCTTC.